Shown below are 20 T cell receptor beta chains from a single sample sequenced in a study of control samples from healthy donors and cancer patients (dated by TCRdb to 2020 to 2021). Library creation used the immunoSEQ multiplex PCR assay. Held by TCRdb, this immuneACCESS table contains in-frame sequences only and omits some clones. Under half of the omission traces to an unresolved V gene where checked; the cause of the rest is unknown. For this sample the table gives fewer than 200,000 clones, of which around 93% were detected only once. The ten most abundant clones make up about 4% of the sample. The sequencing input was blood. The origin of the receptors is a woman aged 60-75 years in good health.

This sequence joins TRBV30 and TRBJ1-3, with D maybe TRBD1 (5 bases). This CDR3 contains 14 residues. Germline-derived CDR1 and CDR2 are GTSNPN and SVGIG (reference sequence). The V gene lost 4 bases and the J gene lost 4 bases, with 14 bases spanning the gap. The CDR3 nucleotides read TGTGCCTGGACCCCGGGGGGTTGGGGAAACACCATATATTTT. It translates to CAWTPGGWGNTIYF.

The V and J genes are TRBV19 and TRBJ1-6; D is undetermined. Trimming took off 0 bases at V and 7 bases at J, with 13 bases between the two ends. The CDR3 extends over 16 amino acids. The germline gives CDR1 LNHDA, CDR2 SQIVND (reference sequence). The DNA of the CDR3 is TGTGCCAGTAGTATAGAGGGGATCGCTGGCAATTCACCCCTCCACTTT. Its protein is CASSIEGIAGNSPLHF.

The CDR3, as DNA: TGTGCCACCAGTGGATCTCGGCAGCTGTACAATGAGCAGTTCTTC. It yields the protein CATSGSRQLYNEQFF. The rearrangement joins TRBV24-1 to TRBJ2-1; D unresolved. The CDR3 totals 15 residues. In germline, CDR1 is KGHDR, CDR2 SFDVKD. The germline V and J ends were trimmed by 5 bases and 4 bases, with 14 bases remaining between them.

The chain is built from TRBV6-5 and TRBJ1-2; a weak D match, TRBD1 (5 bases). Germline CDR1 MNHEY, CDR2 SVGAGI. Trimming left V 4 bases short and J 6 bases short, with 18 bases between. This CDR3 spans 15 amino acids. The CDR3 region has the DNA TGTGCCAGCAGTTCTACGGGGAGCCAGGGCGATGGCTACACCTTC. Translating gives CASSSTGSQGDGYTF.

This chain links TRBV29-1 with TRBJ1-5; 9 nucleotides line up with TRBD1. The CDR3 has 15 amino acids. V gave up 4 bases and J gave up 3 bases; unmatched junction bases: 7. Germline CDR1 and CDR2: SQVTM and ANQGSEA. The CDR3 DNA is TGCAGCGTTGTTGTTGGGGACAGGGACAATCAGCCCCAGCATTTT. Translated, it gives CSVVVGDRDNQPQHF.

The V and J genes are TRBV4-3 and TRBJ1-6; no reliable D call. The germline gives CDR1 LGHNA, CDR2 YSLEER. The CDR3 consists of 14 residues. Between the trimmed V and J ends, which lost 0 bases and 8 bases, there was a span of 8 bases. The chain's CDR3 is CASSQEKLDSPLHF. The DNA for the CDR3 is TGCGCCAGCAGCCAAGAGAAGTTGGATTCACCCCTCCACTTT.

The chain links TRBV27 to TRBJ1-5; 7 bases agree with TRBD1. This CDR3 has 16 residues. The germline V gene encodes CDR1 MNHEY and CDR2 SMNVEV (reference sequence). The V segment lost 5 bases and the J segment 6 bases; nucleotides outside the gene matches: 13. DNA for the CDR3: TGTGCCAGCAGTCCCTCGGACAGGATCGTGGCTCAGCCCCAGCATTTT. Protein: CASSPSDRIVAQPQHF.

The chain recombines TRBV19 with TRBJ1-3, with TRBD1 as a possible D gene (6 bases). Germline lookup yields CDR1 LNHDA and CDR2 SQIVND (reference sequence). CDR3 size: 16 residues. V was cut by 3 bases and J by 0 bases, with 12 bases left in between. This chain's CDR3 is CASSIGQYYSGNTIYF. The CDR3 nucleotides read TGTGCCAGTAGTATCGGACAGTACTACTCTGGAAACACCATATATTTT.

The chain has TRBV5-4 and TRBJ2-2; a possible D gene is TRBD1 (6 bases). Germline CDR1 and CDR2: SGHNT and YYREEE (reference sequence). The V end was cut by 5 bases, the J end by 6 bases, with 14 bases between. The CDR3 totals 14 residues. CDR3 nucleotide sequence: TGTGCCAGCAGACCCACTACAGGGCCCGGGGAGCTGTTTTTT. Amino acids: CASRPTTGPGELFF.

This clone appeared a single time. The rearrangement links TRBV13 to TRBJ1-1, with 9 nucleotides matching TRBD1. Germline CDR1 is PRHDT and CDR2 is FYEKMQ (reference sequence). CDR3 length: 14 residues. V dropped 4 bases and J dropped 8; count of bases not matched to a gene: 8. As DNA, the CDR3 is TGTGCCAGCAGCTCCCTGCCTGGACAGGGGGAAGCTTTCTTT. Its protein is CASSSLPGQGEAFF.

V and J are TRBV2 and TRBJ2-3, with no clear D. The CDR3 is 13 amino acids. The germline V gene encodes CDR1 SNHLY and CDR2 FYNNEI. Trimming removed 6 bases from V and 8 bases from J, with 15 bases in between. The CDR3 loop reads CASSRVLEGTQYF. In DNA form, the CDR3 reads TGTGCCAGCAGCCGGGTTCTAGAAGGTACGCAGTATTTT.

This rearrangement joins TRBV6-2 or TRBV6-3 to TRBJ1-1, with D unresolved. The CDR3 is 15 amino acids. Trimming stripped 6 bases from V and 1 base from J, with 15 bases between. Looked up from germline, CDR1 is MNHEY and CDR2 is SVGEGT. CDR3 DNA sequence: TGTGCCAGCAGCCCGGCGGCCGATTCGAACACTGAAGCTTTCTTT. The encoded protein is CASSPAADSNTEAFF.

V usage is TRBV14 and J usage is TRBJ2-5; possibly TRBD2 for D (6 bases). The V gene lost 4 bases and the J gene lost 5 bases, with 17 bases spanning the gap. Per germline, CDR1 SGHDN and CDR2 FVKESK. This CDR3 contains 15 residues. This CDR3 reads CASSRVGPRGETQYF. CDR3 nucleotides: TGTGCCAGCAGCCGCGTGGGCCCCCGGGGGGAGACCCAGTACTTC.

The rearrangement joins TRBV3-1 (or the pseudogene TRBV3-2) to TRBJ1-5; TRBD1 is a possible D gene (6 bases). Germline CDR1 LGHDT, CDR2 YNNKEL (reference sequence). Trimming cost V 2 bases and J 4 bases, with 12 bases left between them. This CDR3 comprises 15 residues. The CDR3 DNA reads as TGTGCCAGCAGCCAACGCGGACAGATAAATCAGCCCCAGCATTTT. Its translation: CASSQRGQINQPQHF.

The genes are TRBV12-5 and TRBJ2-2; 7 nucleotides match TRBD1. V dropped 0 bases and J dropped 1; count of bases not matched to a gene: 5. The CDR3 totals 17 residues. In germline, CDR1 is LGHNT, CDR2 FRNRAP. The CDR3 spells CASGLVQGKRNTGELFF. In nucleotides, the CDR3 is TGTGCTAGTGGTTTGGTACAGGGGAAGAGGAACACCGGGGAGCTGTTTTTT. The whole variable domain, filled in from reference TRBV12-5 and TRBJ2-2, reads DARVTQTPRHKVTEMGQEVTMRCQPILGHNTVFWYRQTMMQGLELLAYFRNRAPLDDSGMPKDRFSAEMPDATLATLKIQPSEPRDSAVYFCASGLVQGKRNTGELFFGEGSRLTVL.

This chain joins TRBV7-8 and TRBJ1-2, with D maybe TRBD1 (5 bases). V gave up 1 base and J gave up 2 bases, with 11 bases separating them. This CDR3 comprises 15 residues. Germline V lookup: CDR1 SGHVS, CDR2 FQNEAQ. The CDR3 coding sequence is TGTGCCAGCAGCTTAGTTCAAGGGGAGAACTATGGCTACACCTTC. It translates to CASSLVQGENYGYTF.

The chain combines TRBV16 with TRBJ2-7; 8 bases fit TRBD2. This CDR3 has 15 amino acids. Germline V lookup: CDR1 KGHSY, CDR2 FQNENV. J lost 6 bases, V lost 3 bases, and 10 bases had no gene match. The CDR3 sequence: CASSQLAAGVGEQYF. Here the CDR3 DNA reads TGTGCCAGCAGCCAGCTTGCAGCGGGGGTAGGCGAGCAGTACTTC.

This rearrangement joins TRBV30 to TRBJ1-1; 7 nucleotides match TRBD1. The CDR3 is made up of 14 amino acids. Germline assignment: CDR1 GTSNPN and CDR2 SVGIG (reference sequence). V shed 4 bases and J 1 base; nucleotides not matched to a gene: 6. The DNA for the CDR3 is TGTGCCTGGACTCGACAGGGATGGAACACTGAAGCTTTCTTT. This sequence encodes CAWTRQGWNTEAFF.

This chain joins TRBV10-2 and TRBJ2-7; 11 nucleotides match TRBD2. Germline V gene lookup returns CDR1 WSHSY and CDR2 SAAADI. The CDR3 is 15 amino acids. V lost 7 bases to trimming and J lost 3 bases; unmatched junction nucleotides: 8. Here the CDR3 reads CASTVLAGAIYEQYF. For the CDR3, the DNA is TGCGCCAGCACCGTACTAGCGGGGGCGATCTACGAGCAGTACTTC.

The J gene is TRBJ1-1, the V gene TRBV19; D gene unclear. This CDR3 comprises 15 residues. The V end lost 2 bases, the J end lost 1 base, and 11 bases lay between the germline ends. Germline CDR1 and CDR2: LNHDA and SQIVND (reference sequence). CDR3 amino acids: CASSIRRTGNTEAFF. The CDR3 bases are TGTGCCAGTAGTATAAGGAGGACGGGGAACACTGAAGCTTTCTTT.